A selection of T cell receptor beta chains follows, all from one sample in a study of T-cell reconstitution after alpha-beta-depleted transplantation in children. TCRdb re-derived calls from the PCR reads in MiXCR, one entry per CDR3 protein. The sample includes 200,000 to 250,000 distinct CDR3 sequences, about a tenth of them seen just once. Source: PBMCs, taken before TCRalphabeta/CD19-depleted stem cell transplant. The origin of the receptors is a child under two years old with acute myeloid leukemia, due to receive a stem cell transplant. Each CDR3 is given with its conserved first and last residue. Fields, in order: D gene, J gene, CDR3 length, V gene, clone size, CDR3 protein, CDR3 DNA. A D gene is named only where the DNA matches it firmly. For some rows the clone size is stated as once, few or many, or as a class when expanded; others skip it.

>.|TRBJ1-2|12|TRBV12-3/TRBV12-4|many
CASRGDSYGYTF
TGTGCCAGCAGGGGGGATAGCTATGGCTACACCTTC
>.|TRBJ2-2|17|TRBV5-1|many
CASSFSPKPGATGELFF
TGCGCCAGCAGCTTCTCCCCGAAGCCAGGGGCCACCGGGGAGCTGTTTTTT
>.|TRBJ1-2|14|TRBV7-8|many
CASSLRRGNYGYTF
TGTGCCAGCAGCTTAAGGAGAGGGAACTATGGCTACACCTTC
>.|TRBJ1-4|14|TRBV19|many
CASTPQGFNEKLFF
TGTGCCAGTACCCCACAGGGTTTCAATGAAAAACTGTTTTTT
>.|TRBJ1-5|13|TRBV20-1|many
CSAALDSNQPQHF
TGCAGTGCGGCCTTGGACAGCAATCAGCCCCAGCATTTT
>TRBD2|TRBJ2-3|14|TRBV7-8|many
CASSFGTSGDTQYF
TGTGCCAGCAGCTTCGGGACTAGCGGAGATACGCAGTATTTT
>.|TRBJ1-2|14|TRBV12-3/TRBV12-4|many
CASSLGVRVYGYTF
TGTGCCAGCAGTTTAGGCGTCAGGGTCTATGGCTACACCTTC
>.|TRBJ2-2|15|TRBV7-6|few
CASRSLQGRNGELFF
TGTGCCAGCAGGTCCCTACAGGGGAGGAACGGGGAGCTGTTTTTT
>.|TRBJ1-3|17|TRBV7-9|few
CASSFDKGGTIGNTIYF
TGTGCCAGCAGCTTCGATAAGGGGGGGACGATTGGAAACACCATATATTTT
>TRBD1|TRBJ1-2|13|TRBV30|few
CACRSGTGYGYTF
TGTGCCTGCAGGTCCGGGACAGGGTATGGCTACACCTTC
>TRBD1|TRBJ1-1|14|TRBV5-1|many
CASSNPGQLTEAFF
TGCGCCAGCAGCAATCCGGGACAGCTCACTGAAGCTTTCTTT
>TRBD1|TRBJ1-4|14|TRBV5-1|few
CASSSGTGHEKLFF
TGCGCCAGCAGCTCCGGGACAGGCCATGAAAAACTGTTTTTT
>.|TRBJ1-1|12|TRBV11-3|many
CASSAVRTEAFF
TGTGCCAGCAGCGCCGTAAGGACTGAAGCTTTCTTT
>TRBD2|TRBJ2-1|15|TRBV7-2|few
CASTLSGLALNEQFF
TGTGCCAGCACCCTTTCGGGACTAGCGTTGAATGAGCAGTTCTTC
>.|TRBJ2-7|14|TRBV3-1|many
CASSNRESSYEQYF
TGTGCCAGTTCGAACAGGGAAAGCTCCTACGAGCAGTACTTC
>.|TRBJ1-5|15|TRBV4-3|.
CASSQDWDNHQPQHF
TGCGCCAGCAGCCAAGATTGGGACAATCATCAGCCCCAGCATTTT
>.|TRBJ2-7|15|TRBV9|many
CASSVRGAPTYEQYF
TGTGCCAGCAGCGTGAGGGGCGCACCTACCTACGAGCAGTACTTC
>.|TRBJ1-3|16|TRBV7-9|many
CASSPRQASSGNTIYF
TGTGCCAGCAGTCCTCGACAGGCCAGCTCTGGAAACACCATATATTTT
>TRBD1|TRBJ1-6|12|TRBV28|many
CASSSPTGSLHF
TGTGCCAGCAGTTCGCCGACAGGGTCCCTCCACTTT
>TRBD2|TRBJ2-1|19|TRBV14|many
CASSQRLAGVISSYNEQFF
TGTGCCAGCAGCCAAAGACTAGCGGGAGTAATAAGTTCCTACAATGAGCAGTTCTTC
>TRBD1|TRBJ1-1|14|TRBV7-9|once
CASSEYRGHTEAFF
TGTGCCAGCAGCGAATACAGGGGCCACACTGAAGCTTTCTTT
>TRBD1|TRBJ2-7|14|TRBV29-1|many
CSVKARQGDYEQYF
TGCAGCGTCAAAGCCCGACAGGGGGACTACGAGCAGTACTTC
>.|TRBJ2-7|10|TRBV20-1|once
CSARANEQYF
TGCAGTGCTAGGGCCAATGAGCAGTACTTC
>.|TRBJ2-5|16|TRBV15|few
CATSRDTAGQYETQYF
TGTGCCACCAGCAGAGATACTGCCGGACAGTACGAGACCCAGTACTTC
>TRBD1|TRBJ1-1|14|TRBV5-1|many
CASSMTGVDTEAFF
TGCGCCAGCAGCATGACAGGGGTTGACACTGAAGCTTTCTTT
>.|TRBJ1-2|14|TRBV13|.
CAAKIRGDPLGYTF
TGTGCAGCGAAGATACGTGGGGACCCTCTAGGCTACACCTTC
>.|TRBJ1-1|14|TRBV4-1|many
CASSQVGWETEAFF
TGCGCCAGCAGCCAAGTAGGCTGGGAAACTGAAGCTTTCTTT
>TRBD1|TRBJ1-2|15|TRBV18|many
CASSPSPGQTMRYTF
TGTGCCAGCTCCCCTTCACCGGGACAGACTATGCGCTACACCTTC
>.|TRBJ2-1|12|TRBV24-1|many
CATSDSALEQFF
TGTGCCACCAGTGACTCTGCTCTTGAGCAGTTCTTC
>.|TRBJ2-1|12|TRBV7-9|many
CASSPDWGPGFF
TGTGCCAGCAGCCCCGACTGGGGCCCAGGGTTCTTC
>.|TRBJ2-2|15|TRBV6-1|many
CASRGGQLNTGELFF
TGTGCCAGCAGGGGGGGACAGCTGAACACCGGGGAGCTGTTTTTT
>.|TRBJ1-5|12|TRBV29-1|many
CSVGTLRQPQHF
TGCAGCGTTGGGACATTACGGCAGCCCCAGCATTTT
>TRBD2|TRBJ2-5|15|TRBV4-2|many
CASSPGLASKETQYF
TGTGCCAGCAGCCCGGGACTAGCGTCCAAAGAGACCCAGTACTTC
>.|TRBJ2-1|11|TRBV19|many
CASSRADEQFF
TGTGCCAGTAGCCGGGCGGATGAGCAGTTCTTC
>TRBD2|TRBJ2-7|14|TRBV30|many
CAWSWTSGSYEQYF
TGTGCCTGGAGTTGGACTAGCGGCTCCTACGAGCAGTACTTC
>TRBD1|TRBJ2-2|14|TRBV6-1|many
CASSGTGYSGELFF
TGTGCCAGCTCCGGGACAGGATACTCCGGGGAGCTGTTTTTT
>TRBD1|TRBJ1-2|13|TRBV7-3|many
CASSPGTGNGYTF
TGTGCCAGCAGCCCCGGGACAGGGAATGGCTACACCTTC
>.|TRBJ2-3|12|TRBV29-1|many
CSVEVFADTQYF
TGCAGCGTTGAAGTGTTCGCAGATACGCAGTATTTT
>.|TRBJ2-7|14|TRBV7-2|many
CASSLSVRGAARYF
TGTGCCAGCAGCTTAAGTGTTCGGGGGGCTGCGCGGTACTTC
>TRBD2|TRBJ2-2|18|TRBV7-2|many
CASSPRTSGWMNTGELFF
TGTGCCAGCAGCCCACGGACTAGCGGGTGGATGAACACCGGGGAGCTGTTTTTT
>.|TRBJ1-2|15|TRBV7-2|many
CASSLYSPGNYGYTF
TGTGCCAGCAGCTTATATTCGCCAGGGAACTATGGCTACACCTTC
>.|TRBJ2-3|11|TRBV12-3/TRBV12-4|many
CASSLQGTQYF
TGTGCCAGCAGTTTACAGGGTACGCAGTATTTT
>.|TRBJ2-7|13|TRBV5-6|many
CASSLAIGSGLDF
TGTGCCAGCAGCTTGGCCATAGGTTCCGGTCTGGACTTC
>.|TRBJ1-2|16|TRBV27|many
CASSLLIGRGPRGYTF
TGTGCCAGCAGTTTATTGATCGGCAGGGGCCCCCGTGGCTACACCTTC
>.|TRBJ2-5|14|TRBV6-7|many
CASSYMEGLKTQYF
TGTGCCAGCAGTTACATGGAGGGGCTGAAGACCCAGTACTTC
>.|TRBJ1-2|14|TRBV3-1|many
CASSQGGGTYGYTF
TGTGCCAGCAGCCAAGGTGGAGGGACCTATGGCTACACCTTC
>TRBD1|TRBJ1-2|13|TRBV5-1|many
CASSLGQGHGYTF
TGCGCCAGCAGCTTGGGACAGGGACATGGCTACACCTTC
>.|TRBJ1-1|18|TRBV28|many
CASSLSPVEVGRNTEAFF
TGTGCCAGCAGTCTATCTCCAGTAGAAGTGGGGCGCAACACTGAAGCTTTCTTT